Listed below are T cell receptor beta chains from one sample, sequenced in a study of blood T cell repertoires in COVID-19. Clones were read by immunoSEQ multiplex PCR, and TCRdb kept only the in-frame ones, dropping some. Of 100,000 to 150,000 clones listed, 80% to 95% were seen once; the top ten hold around 2.2%. Sequencing was performed on peripheral blood. These receptors all stem from a man aged 50-60 years with COVID-19, enrolled during active disease. Each CDR3 is given with its conserved first and last residue. A D gene is named only where the DNA matches it firmly. A clone size is listed for some rows: how often the clone was seen (once, few, many), or a class if it is expanded.

V gene	clone size	D gene	J gene	CDR3 DNA	CDR3 protein
TRBV30	.	TRBD2	TRBJ2-1	TGTGCCTGGAGTTGGGGGGAGGGCTATGAGCAGTTCTTC	CAWSWGEGYEQFF
TRBV28	.	.	TRBJ1-2	TGTGCCAGCAGTCCCCCGGACAGTCTGGGGGGCTACACCTTC	CASSPPDSLGGYTF
TRBV24-1	.	TRBD2	TRBJ2-5	TGTGCCACCAGCCCGGGACTAGCGGGAGGGAGATCGGAGACCCAGTACTTC	CATSPGLAGGRSETQYF
TRBV6-4	.	TRBD2	TRBJ2-1	TGTGCCAGCAGTACTCTATGGGAGGGCGACAACGAGCAGTTCTTC	CASSTLWEGDNEQFF
TRBV4-2	.	TRBD1	TRBJ1-1	TGTGCCAGCAGCCGAACCCAGGGGGGGAACACTGAAGCTTTCTTT	CASSRTQGGNTEAFF
TRBV6-2/TRBV6-3	few	TRBD1	TRBJ2-7	TGTGCCAGCACCCCTTTCGGGACAGGGACCTACGAGCAGTACTTC	CASTPFGTGTYEQYF
TRBV5-1	.	.	TRBJ2-6	TGCGCCAGCAGCTTGGGTTCGGGCTCTGGGGCCAACGTCCTGACTTTC	CASSLGSGSGANVLTF
TRBV28	.	TRBD1	TRBJ1-3	TGTGCCAGCAGGGAGGACAGGGGAAACATTGGAAACACCATATATTTT	CASREDRGNIGNTIYF
TRBV27	.	.	TRBJ1-2	TGTGCCAGCAGTTTAGGGGCGGGAAGTGGCTACACCTTC	CASSLGAGSGYTF
TRBV7-6	.	TRBD1	TRBJ2-5	TGTGCCAGCAGCTTAGAGCCAGGGGGCGTTAAAGAGACCCAGTACTTC	CASSLEPGGVKETQYF
TRBV6-2/TRBV6-3	once	TRBD2	TRBJ2-1	TGTGCCAGCAGTTACTCGTCCGGGACTAGCGGGGGGAGCTCCTACAATGAGCAGTTCTTC	CASSYSSGTSGGSSYNEQFF
TRBV30	once	.	TRBJ1-2	TGTGCCTGGAGTGCACAGGGTTACTATGGCTACACCTTC	CAWSAQGYYGYTF
TRBV7-9	.	.	TRBJ2-2	TGTGCCAGCAGCCCAGACAGACTCACCGGGGAGCTGTTTTTT	CASSPDRLTGELFF
TRBV19	.	.	TRBJ1-2	TGTGCTTCGGGGGGGAACACCGATTATGGCTACACCTTC	CASGGNTDYGYTF
TRBV28	.	.	TRBJ1-4	TGTGCCAGCAGTCGTGTCAGGGGAGAAAAACTGTTTTTT	CASSRVRGEKLFF
TRBV5-1	.	TRBD1	TRBJ2-7	TGCGCCAGCAGCCTAATACAGGGGAGAAACTACGAGCAGTACTTC	CASSLIQGRNYEQYF
TRBV6-2/TRBV6-3	once	.	TRBJ1-1	TGTGCCAGCAGTTATCCGGGAAATCGGGAAGCTTTCTTT	CASSYPGNREAFF
TRBV12-3/TRBV12-4	.	.	TRBJ2-1	TGTGCCAGCAGTACACAGGGTGATGAGCAGTTCTTC	CASSTQGDEQFF
TRBV5-1	few	.	TRBJ2-7	TGCGCCAGCAGCTTGGGGAGGGACTACGAGCAGTACTTC	CASSLGRDYEQYF
TRBV29-1	.	.	TRBJ2-1	TGCAGCGTTGACGGACAGATTGTAGGTAATGAGCAGTTCTTC	CSVDGQIVGNEQFF
TRBV11-1	.	TRBD2	TRBJ2-3	TGTGCCAGCAGCCCGACAATCCTGGGACTAATAGATACGCAGTATTTT	CASSPTILGLIDTQYF
TRBV9	.	TRBD1	TRBJ2-7	TGTGCCAGCAGCGAGAGAGGGACAGGGGCTTCGGAGCAGTACTTC	CASSERGTGASEQYF
TRBV6-2/TRBV6-3	.	TRBD2	TRBJ2-7	TGTGCCAGCAGTTTACAGGGACTAGCGGGAGGGGAGCAGTACTTC	CASSLQGLAGGEQYF